This T cell receptor (beta chain) emerged from a study of OX40 agonist ivuxolimab in advanced cancers. V lost 4 bases to trimming and J lost 4 bases, with 15 bases between them. Germline V gene sequence: CDR1 SGHRS, CDR2 YFSETQ. The CDR3 runs 14 residues. The method was immunoSEQ multiplex PCR; TCRdb's version includes in-frame clones alone and lacks a portion of them. The sample has 91,000 or so clones, 80% to 90% seen once; the top ten hold around 1.8%. The input for sequencing was CD4+ or CD8+ T cells sorted from blood, taken in a trial of the OX40 agonist ivuxolimab. V usage is TRBV5-1 and J usage is TRBJ2-7, with no clear D. The sequence derives from an adult with an advanced solid tumor such as melanoma, head and neck, liver or kidney cancer. Written as DNA, the CDR3 is TGCGCCAGCAGCACGGACGGAGTGATATACGAGCAGTACTTC. This gives the protein CASSTDGVIYEQYF.